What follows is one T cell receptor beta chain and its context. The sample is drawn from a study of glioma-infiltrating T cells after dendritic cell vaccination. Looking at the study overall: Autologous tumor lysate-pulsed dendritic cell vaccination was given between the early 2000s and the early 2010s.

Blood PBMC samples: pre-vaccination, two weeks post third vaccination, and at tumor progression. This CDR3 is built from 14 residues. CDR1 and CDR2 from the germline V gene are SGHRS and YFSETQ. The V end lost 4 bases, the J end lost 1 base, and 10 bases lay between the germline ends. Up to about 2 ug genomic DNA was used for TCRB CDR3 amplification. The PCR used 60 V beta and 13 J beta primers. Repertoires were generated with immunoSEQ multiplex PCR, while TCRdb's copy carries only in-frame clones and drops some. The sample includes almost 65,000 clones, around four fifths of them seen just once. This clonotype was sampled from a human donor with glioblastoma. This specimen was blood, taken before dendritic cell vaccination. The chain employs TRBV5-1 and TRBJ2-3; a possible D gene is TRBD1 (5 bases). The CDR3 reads CASSAGWGTDTQYF. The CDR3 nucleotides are TGCGCCAGCAGCGCAGGGTGGGGCACAGATACGCAGTATTTT. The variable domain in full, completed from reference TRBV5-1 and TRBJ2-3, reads KAGVTQTPRYLIKTRGQQVTLSCSPISGHRSVSWYQQTPGQGLQFLFEYFSETQRNKGNFPGRFSGRQFSNSRSEMNVSTLELGDSALYLCASSAGWGTDTQYFGPGTRLTVL.